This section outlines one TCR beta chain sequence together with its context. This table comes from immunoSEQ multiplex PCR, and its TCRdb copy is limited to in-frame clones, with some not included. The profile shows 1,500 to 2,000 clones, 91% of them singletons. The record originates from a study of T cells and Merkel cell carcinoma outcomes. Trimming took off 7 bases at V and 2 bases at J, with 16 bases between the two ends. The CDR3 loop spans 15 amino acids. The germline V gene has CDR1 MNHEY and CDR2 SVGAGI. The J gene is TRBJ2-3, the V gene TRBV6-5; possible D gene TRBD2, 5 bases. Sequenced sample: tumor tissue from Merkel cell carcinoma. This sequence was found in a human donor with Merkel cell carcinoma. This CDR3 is CASTSRTLNTDTQYF. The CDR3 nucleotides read TGTGCCAGCACGTCCCGGACTTTGAACACAGATACGCAGTATTTT.